This entry lists 15 T cell receptor beta chains sequenced from one sample in a study of T-cell memory formation after mild COVID-19. MiXCR, applied by TCRdb to the 5' RACE reads, yields one record per CDR3 protein. The table has about 400,000 distinct CDR3 sequences, 24% seen once. Sequenced input: PBMCs or a T cell subset sorted from them (not recorded which). The receptors come from an adult woman who had mild COVID-19 (a few samples of this study predate the infection). Cell type and time point are not known.

The chain couples TRBV7-9 to TRBJ2-1, with D possibly TRBD2 on 6 matching bases. Trimming shortened V by 2 bases and J by 2 bases, and 19 bases separated the two germline ends. The CDR3 is 18 amino acids. The germline gives CDR1 SEHNR, CDR2 FQNEAQ (reference sequence). CDR3 residues: CASSLPGTYGRTYNEQFF. CDR3 coding DNA: TGTGCCAGCAGCTTACCCGGGACTTACGGCCGGACCTACAATGAGCAGTTCTTC.

The rearrangement links TRBV7-6 to TRBJ2-2, with D unresolved. The CDR3 has 13 amino acids. The germline V gene encodes CDR1 SGHVS and CDR2 FNYEAQ. The ends were cut back, 7 bases at V and 6 bases at J, with 12 bases in the middle. The CDR3 here is CASTSAKAGELFF. The CDR3 DNA sequence: TGTGCCAGCACCTCGGCGAAGGCCGGGGAGCTGTTTTTT.

This clonotype was seen only once. CDR3 coding DNA: TGTGCCAGCAGTGGTAAGGGATACAATCAGCCCCAGCATTTT. It translates to CASSGKGYNQPQHF. The chain couples TRBV6-1 to TRBJ1-5; D gene unclear. Germline CDR1 and CDR2: MNHNS and SASEGT. V lost 4 bases to trimming and J lost 3 bases, with 10 bases between them. The CDR3 is made up of 14 amino acids.

This sequence joins TRBV7-6 and TRBJ2-7; 9 bases match TRBD2. V gave up 5 bases and J gave up 4 bases; unmatched junction bases: 9. This CDR3 is 15 amino acids long. The germline V gene has CDR1 SGHVS and CDR2 FNYEAQ. The DNA for the CDR3 is TGTGCCAGCAGCCATCAGACTAGCGGCTCGTACGAGCAGTACTTC. It codes for CASSHQTSGSYEQYF.

This clonotype came up many times. The gene calls are TRBV7-9 and TRBJ2-7; D is unresolved. Germline loops: CDR1 SEHNR, CDR2 FQNEAQ (reference sequence). V lost 2 bases to trimming and J lost 6 bases, with 11 bases between them. The CDR3 length is 13 residues. The CDR3 nucleotides read TGTGCCAGCAGCTTATCCCAGCGCCCCGAGCAGTACTTC. This sequence encodes CASSLSQRPEQYF.

This clonotype has more than one count but fewer than ten. The chain combines TRBV9 with TRBJ2-2, with a possible D match to TRBD1 (6 bases). Trimming stripped 4 bases from V and 6 bases from J, with 13 bases between. CDR1 and CDR2 (germline): SGDLS, YYNGEE. This CDR3 region has 14 residues. CDR3 in DNA: TGTGCCAGCAGCCAAGACAGGCGATCCGGGGAGCTGTTTTTT. This codes for CASSQDRRSGELFF.

The chain joins TRBV6-6 to TRBJ2-1; 8 bases match TRBD1. This CDR3 spans 15 amino acids. Germline assignment: CDR1 MNHNY and CDR2 SVGAGI (reference sequence). V lost 6 bases, J lost 2 bases, and 6 bases stayed unmatched. The CDR3 region has the DNA TGTGCCAGCAGGGACAGGGCAGCTCCCTACAATGAGCAGTTCTTC. Translation: CASRDRAAPYNEQFF.

The V and J genes are TRBV7-9 and TRBJ2-1; 9 bases agree with TRBD2. J was trimmed by 4 bases and V by 5 bases; bases with no gene match: 9. CDR3 length: 16 residues. Germline V gene lookup returns CDR1 SEHNR and CDR2 FQNEAQ (reference sequence). The CDR3 nucleotides are TGTGCCAGCAGCGACTTGGCCAGCGGGGGGTACAATGAGCAGTTCTTC. This sequence encodes CASSDLASGGYNEQFF.

This clonotype was seen repeatedly, ten times or more. V is TRBV7-2 and J is TRBJ2-7, with D unresolved. This CDR3 region has 12 residues. With 2 bases removed from V and 4 bases from J, the gap between germline ends came to 6 bases. Germline-derived CDR1 and CDR2 are SGHTA and FQGNSA. CDR3 nucleotides: TGTGCCAGCAGCTTAAACCGGTACGAGCAGTACTTC. Amino acids: CASSLNRYEQYF.

This clonotype was picked up one time. The CDR3 DNA sequence: TGCAGTGCTAAAAGTGGGGGGCACACCGGGGAGCTGTTTTTT. Translation: CSAKSGGHTGELFF. The V gene is TRBV20-1, the J gene TRBJ2-2; D may match TRBD1 or TRBD2 (6 bases each). V was clipped by 4 bases and J by 3 bases, with 12 bases between them. The CDR3 covers 14 residues. Germline loops: CDR1 DFQATT, CDR2 SNEGSKA (reference sequence).

The chain recombines TRBV5-4 with TRBJ2-3; D may be TRBD1 (5 bases). Germline loops: CDR1 SGHNT, CDR2 YYREEE (reference sequence). V shed 4 bases and J shed 4 bases, with 16 bases lying between them. CDR3 size: 15 residues. CDR3 sequence: CASSRDPGSADTQYF. In DNA, the CDR3 is TGTGCCAGCAGCCGCGACCCAGGGTCGGCAGATACGCAGTATTTT.

The V gene is TRBV6-5, the J gene TRBJ1-1, with D possibly TRBD1 on 5 matching bases. V was clipped by 5 bases and J by 6 bases, with 10 bases between them. CDR1 and CDR2 from the germline V gene are MNHEY and SVGAGI. The CDR3 has 12 residues. The CDR3 coding sequence is TGTGCCAGCAGTACCCAGGGTGCTGAAGCTTTCTTT. Protein product: CASSTQGAEAFF.

V gene TRBV9 combines with J gene TRBJ2-1; D is possibly TRBD1 or TRBD2 (6 bases each). Trimming left V 7 bases short and J 12 bases short, with 23 bases between. Looked up from germline, CDR1 is SGDLS and CDR2 is YYNGEE. The CDR3 covers 14 residues. CDR3: CASSYSGAKLGQFF. As DNA, the CDR3 is TGTGCCAGCTCCTATTCGGGGGCGAAGTTAGGGCAGTTCTTC.

This clonotype was recorded at least ten times. V and J are TRBV7-2 and TRBJ2-7; D is unclear. The V gene lost 2 bases and the J gene lost 0 bases, with 8 bases spanning the gap. CDR1 and CDR2 from the germline V gene are SGHTA and FQGNSA. The CDR3 is made up of 14 amino acids. The CDR3 here is CASSLLHSSYEQYF. In DNA, the CDR3 is TGTGCCAGCAGCTTACTTCACTCCTCCTACGAGCAGTACTTC.

Only a few counts were recorded for this clonotype. The chain employs TRBV10-3 and TRBJ1-4; TRBD1 agrees at 9 bases. The CDR3 length is 17 residues. V lost 0 bases, J lost 4 bases, and 6 bases stayed unmatched. Germline assignment: CDR1 ENHRY and CDR2 SYGVKD. Written as DNA, the CDR3 is TGTGCCATCAGTGAGTCCCCGGGACAGGGTGGTAATGAAAAACTGTTTTTT. It encodes CAISESPGQGGNEKLFF.